These 20 T cell receptor beta chains were sequenced from one sample in a study of CD8 T cell repertoires and HIV-1 epitope variants. Antigen specificity for these receptors is unknown. Measured with immunoSEQ multiplex PCR; TCRdb has only the in-frame clones, and not every one. The sample lists 2,500 to 3,000 clones; around 63% were seen once. The sequencing sample was made of cultured CD8+ T cells derived from PBMCs. These receptors were taken from a male donor with HIV.

CDR3 sequence reads: CASSLQAGSSYEQYF. In nucleotides, the CDR3 is TGTGCCAGCAGTTTACAAGCCGGTAGCTCCTACGAGCAGTACTTC. This sequence joins TRBV27 and TRBJ2-7; D call uncertain. Germline CDR1 MNHEY, CDR2 SMNVEV (reference sequence). This CDR3 comprises 15 residues. V lost 2 bases and J 0 bases, leaving 11 bases between the germline ends.

Only a few counts were recorded for this clone. The rearrangement joins TRBV6-4 to TRBJ2-3; 8 nucleotides line up with TRBD2. V shed 3 bases and J 1 base; nucleotides not matched to a gene: 0. Germline V CDR1 and CDR2: MRHNA, SNTAGT. CDR3 length: 14 amino acids. The DNA for the CDR3 is TGTGCCAGCAGTGAAGCGGGGGGCACAGATACGCAGTATTTT. It codes for CASSEAGGTDTQYF.

This chain joins TRBV9 and TRBJ2-2; D possibly matches TRBD1 or TRBD2 (6 bases each). The V gene lost 4 bases and the J gene lost 5 bases, with 18 bases spanning the gap. The CDR3 is 16 residues long. Germline values: CDR1 SGDLS, CDR2 YYNGEE. The CDR3 region is CASSPGTGGGTGELFF. CDR3 DNA sequence: TGTGCCAGCAGCCCAGGGACTGGAGGGGGTACCGGGGAGCTGTTTTTT.

The chain carries TRBV28 and TRBJ2-5; D is tentatively TRBD1 or TRBD2 (6 bases each). The CDR3 runs to 15 residues. Trimming took off 5 bases at V and 5 bases at J, with 18 bases between the two ends. The germline V gene has CDR1 MDHEN and CDR2 SYDVKM. The CDR3 DNA is TGTGCCAGCAGTACACAACTGGGGGGCCCGGAGACCCAGTACTTC. Protein: CASSTQLGGPETQYF.

This chain connects TRBV5-4 to TRBJ1-1; perhaps TRBD1 as D (5 bases). Germline-derived CDR1 and CDR2 are SGHNT and YYREEE (reference sequence). V was trimmed by 2 bases and J by 1 base, leaving 9 bases between them. This CDR3 contains 14 residues. For the CDR3, the DNA is TGTGCCAGCAGCTTCGCCGGGGGGAACACTGAAGCTTTCTTT. Amino acid sequence: CASSFAGGNTEAFF.

The chain links TRBV4-1 to TRBJ2-7; D gene uncertain. The CDR3 extends over 13 amino acids. Germline V lookup: CDR1 MGHRA, CDR2 YSYEKL. V dropped 4 bases and J dropped 3 bases, with 10 bases sitting between them. The CDR3 loop is CASSRILDYEQYF. As DNA, the CDR3 is TGCGCCAGCAGCCGTATACTCGACTACGAGCAGTACTTC.

This clone was observed a single time. The rearrangement links TRBV5-6 to TRBJ1-1; 7 bases line up with TRBD1. The germline gives CDR1 SGHDT, CDR2 YYEEEE. This CDR3 spans 14 amino acids. With V trimmed by 0 bases and J by 4 bases, 3 bases remained unmatched. The DNA for the CDR3 is TGTGCCAGCAGCTTGGGGACAGGCTTCACTGAAGCTTTCTTT. Residues: CASSLGTGFTEAFF.

V is TRBV25-1 and J is TRBJ1-3; the D is unclear. Germline V gene lookup returns CDR1 MGHDK and CDR2 SYGVNS. Trimming left V 3 bases short and J 0 bases short, with 9 bases between. The CDR3 loop spans 15 amino acids. The CDR3 DNA reads as TGTGCCAGCAGTGATTTTGGCAGCTCTGGAAACACCATATATTTT. Its protein product is CASSDFGSSGNTIYF. Using reference TRBV25-1 and TRBJ1-3 for the parts outside the CDR3, the full variable domain is EADIYQTPRYLVIGTGKKITLECSQTMGHDKMYWYQQDPGMELHLIHYSYGVNSTEKGDLSSESTVSRIRTEHFPLTLESARPSHTSQYLCASSDFGSSGNTIYFGEGSWLTVV.

CDR3 coding DNA: TGTGCCAGCAGCTTCTTAGCCGAAGCTTTCTTT. It codes for CASSFLAEAFF. V is TRBV7-2 and J is TRBJ1-1; D ambiguous. The CDR3 sequence is 11 residues long. Trimming left V 3 bases short and J 8 bases short, with 7 bases between. Germline-derived CDR1 and CDR2 are SGHTA and FQGNSA.

The rearrangement joins TRBV7-2 to TRBJ2-1, with 10 bases identical to TRBD1. CDR1 is SGHTA and CDR2 is FQGNSA in the germline V gene. V shed 4 bases and J 8 bases; nucleotides not matched to a gene: 5. This CDR3 is 14 amino acids long. CDR3 loop: CASSWGQGSHEQFF. The CDR3, as DNA: TGTGCCAGCAGCTGGGGACAGGGGTCCCATGAGCAGTTCTTC.

This chain connects TRBV14 to TRBJ2-3; D is unresolved. The CDR3 extends over 15 amino acids. V dropped 4 bases and J dropped 2 bases, with 13 bases sitting between them. Germline V gene lookup returns CDR1 SGHDN and CDR2 FVKESK. CDR3 sequence reads: CASSLVTDYTDTQYF. CDR3 nucleotide sequence: TGTGCCAGCAGCCTCGTGACTGATTACACAGATACGCAGTATTTT. Using reference TRBV14 and TRBJ2-3 for the parts outside the CDR3, the full variable domain is EAGVTQFPSHSVIEKGQTVTLRCDPISGHDNLYWYRRVMGKEIKFLLHFVKESKQDESGMPNNRFLAERTGGTYSTLKVQPAELEDSGVYFCASSLVTDYTDTQYFGPGTRLTVL.

J is TRBJ2-1 and V is TRBV9; D is possibly TRBD2 (6 bases). Trimming removed 0 bases from V and 6 bases from J, with 13 bases in between. The germline gives CDR1 SGDLS, CDR2 YYNGEE. The CDR3 length is 15 residues. CDR3 amino acids: CASSVEKAGTNEQFF. CDR3 sequence (DNA): TGTGCCAGCAGCGTAGAGAAAGCGGGTACCAATGAGCAGTTCTTC. Together with reference TRBV9 and TRBJ2-1, the CDR3 gives the full variable domain: DSGVTQTPKHLITATGQRVTLRCSPRSGDLSVYWYQQSLDQGLQFLIQYYNGEERAKGNILERFSAQQFPDLHSELNLSSLELGDSALYFCASSVEKAGTNEQFFGPGTRLTVL.

The chain is built from TRBV4-3 and TRBJ1-1; D gene ambiguous. V gave up 0 bases and J gave up 8 bases, with 10 bases separating them. Germline lookup yields CDR1 LGHNA and CDR2 YSLEER. The CDR3 sequence is 13 residues long. The CDR3 DNA follows: TGCGCCAGCAGCCAAGAAGCTTCGGAGGAAGCTTTCTTT. It specifies CASSQEASEEAFF.

The chain uses TRBV28 and TRBJ1-3; D might be TRBD1 (5 bases). Trimming took 3 bases from V and 3 from J, leaving 15 bases between them. This CDR3 region has 16 residues. CDR1 is MDHEN and CDR2 is SYDVKM in the germline V gene. The CDR3, as DNA: TGTGCCAGCAGTTTGAGGGTTAGAGGGGTTGGAAACACCATATATTTT. It translates to CASSLRVRGVGNTIYF.

This clone appeared once. The genes are TRBV4-3 and TRBJ1-5; D remains unclear. The CDR3 spans 17 residues. Germline V gene data show CDR1 as LGHNA and CDR2 as YSLEER. V lost 0 bases, J lost 1 base, and 13 bases lay in between. This CDR3 reads CASSQDLGASSNQPQHF. The CDR3 DNA reads TGCGCCAGCAGCCAAGATTTAGGTGCCTCGAGCAATCAGCCCCAGCATTTT.

This clone showed up just once. This chain joins TRBV27 and TRBJ1-4; no clear D. Between the trimmed V and J ends, which lost 1 base and 7 bases, there was a span of 13 bases. This CDR3 region has 15 residues. In germline, CDR1 is MNHEY, CDR2 SMNVEV (reference sequence). The CDR3, as DNA: TGTGCCAGCAGTTTATATTTGGGTTTGGGTGAAAAACTGTTTTTT. It translates to CASSLYLGLGEKLFF.

In its sample, this clone was seen a few times. The chain recombines TRBV28 with TRBJ2-1, with 10 bases fitting TRBD2. The CDR3 contains 16 residues. J gave up 8 bases and V 2 bases, and 9 bases lay outside the gene matches. CDR1 is MDHEN and CDR2 is SYDVKM in the germline V gene. CDR3 loop: CASSLRVAGGYDEQFF. CDR3 bases: TGTGCCAGCAGTTTACGAGTAGCGGGAGGTTACGATGAGCAGTTCTTC.

In its sample, this clone was seen once. The chain links TRBV28 to TRBJ2-7; D is uncertain. Germline CDR1 and CDR2: MDHEN and SYDVKM. V was clipped by 6 bases and J by 6 bases, with 15 bases between them. This CDR3 comprises 13 residues. Written as DNA, the CDR3 is TGTGCCAGCAGAGGGTGGGAAGGTGGCGAGCAGTACTTC. Its translation: CASRGWEGGEQYF.

The J gene is TRBJ1-5, the V gene TRBV6-6; 7 positions agree with TRBD1. CDR3 size: 16 residues. The germline V gene has CDR1 MNHNY and CDR2 SVGAGI (reference sequence). The V gene end was trimmed by 0 bases and the J gene end by 4 bases; junction bases not matched to a gene: 6. This chain's CDR3 is CASSYSRGGGNQPQHF. CDR3 coding DNA: TGTGCCAGCAGTTACTCGAGAGGGGGCGGGAATCAGCCCCAGCATTTT.

The chain couples TRBV16 to TRBJ2-1; 7 bases fit TRBD2. V trimming: 0 bases; J trimming: 6 bases; junction bases outside the gene matches: 2. Germline-derived CDR1 and CDR2 are KGHSY and FQNENV. The CDR3 has 14 amino acids. This CDR3 reads CASSQSGEGNEQFF. The CDR3 DNA follows: TGTGCCAGCAGCCAATCGGGGGAGGGCAATGAGCAGTTCTTC. The full variable domain, completed using reference TRBV16 and TRBJ2-1, is GEEVAQTPKHLVRGEGQKAKLYCAPIKGHSYVFWYQQVLKNEFKFLISFQNENVFDETGMPKERFSAKCLPNSPCSLEIQATKLEDSAVYFCASSQSGEGNEQFFGPGTRLTVL.